Listed here are 5 T cell receptor beta chains from one sample, sequenced in a study of blood T cell repertoires in COVID-19. Only in-frame clones appear in the TCRdb table, and some are missing; sequencing was by immunoSEQ multiplex PCR. The profile shows about 350,000 clones, 75% to 90% of them singletons. Source material: peripheral blood. Receptor source: an older woman with COVID-19, enrolled during active disease.

This chain links TRBV19 with TRBJ1-4; D gene ambiguous. This CDR3 spans 13 amino acids. CDR1 LNHDA and CDR2 SQIVND come from the germline V gene (reference sequence). Trimming pared 6 bases from V and 4 bases from J, leaving 9 bases between. Here the CDR3 reads CASRAHGNEKLFF. In DNA form, the CDR3 reads TGTGCCAGTAGGGCTCATGGTAATGAAAAACTGTTTTTT.

This chain uses TRBV11-2 with TRBJ2-5; 12 nucleotides agree with TRBD1. Germline CDR1 and CDR2: SGHAT and FQNNGV. This CDR3 region has 15 residues. V lost 6 bases to trimming and J lost 5 bases; unmatched junction nucleotides: 7. The CDR3 DNA reads as TGTGCCAGCAGAAGGGACAGGGGGCCCGGGGAGACCCAGTACTTC. Translated: CASRRDRGPGETQYF. Variable domain in full (rest from reference TRBV11-2 and TRBJ2-5): EAGVAQSPRYKIIEKRQSVAFWCNPISGHATLYWYQQILGQGPKLLIQFQNNGVVDDSQLPKDRFSAERLKGVDSTLKIQPAKLEDSAVYLCASRRDRGPGETQYFGPGTRLLVL.

J is TRBJ1-2 and V is TRBV5-1; 9 bases map to TRBD1. Unmatched junction bases numbered 7, after V lost 4 bases and J lost 3 bases. Looked up from germline, CDR1 is SGHRS and CDR2 is YFSETQ. This CDR3 contains 15 residues. The CDR3 nucleotides read TGCGCCAGCAGCCCACAGGGGGCAAACCACTATGGCTACACCTTC. Protein sequence: CASSPQGANHYGYTF. Based on the CDR3 plus reference TRBV5-1 and TRBJ1-2, the full variable domain is KAGVTQTPRYLIKTRGQQVTLSCSPISGHRSVSWYQQTPGQGLQFLFEYFSETQRNKGNFPGRFSGRQFSNSRSEMNVSTLELGDSALYLCASSPQGANHYGYTFGSGTRLTVV.

The chain joins TRBV7-3 to TRBJ1-2; 7 nucleotides align to TRBD1. The CDR3 is 15 residues long. The ends lost 1 base at V and 4 bases at J; junction bases unmatched: 6. CDR1 and CDR2 from the germline V gene are SGHTA and FQGTGA. CDR3 in DNA: TGTGCCAGCAGCTTAAATGCCGGGACAGTCTATGGCTACACCTTC. Translation: CASSLNAGTVYGYTF.

The chain joins TRBV6-4 to TRBJ2-1; D is unclear. CDR3 length equals 12 residues. Trimming stripped 7 bases from V and 7 bases from J, with 11 bases between. CDR1 and CDR2 from the germline V gene are MRHNA and SNTAGT. CDR3 bases: TGTGCCAGCATTAGTCCATGGAATGAGCAGTTCTTC. Translation gives CASISPWNEQFF.